This entry lists 27 T cell receptor beta chains sequenced from one sample in a study of glioma-infiltrating T cells. Amplification of TCR alpha and beta CDR3 regions from RNA used iRepertoire nested multiplex PCR. TCRdb analysed the multiplex PCR reads with MiXCR anew, one entry per CDR3 protein. The table has approximately 400,000 distinct CDR3 sequences, less than 50% seen once. The specimen sequenced was glioma tissue, nonneoplastic brain tissue, or PBMCs (not recorded which). These receptors all stem from a human donor with low-grade glioma or glioblastoma, undergoing nonglioma brain surgery, or in good health (not recorded which).

The V call is TRBV15, the J call TRBJ2-7; perhaps TRBD2 as D (6 bases). The germline V gene has CDR1 LNHNV and CDR2 YYDKDF (reference sequence). This CDR3 spans 15 amino acids. Trimming removed 3 bases at V and 2 bases at J, with 14 bases between. The CDR3: CATSSTSRSAYEQYF. CDR3 sequence (DNA): TGTGCCACCAGCAGTACTAGCAGAAGTGCCTACGAGCAGTACTTC.

This clonotype occurred a few times. This chain uses TRBV28 with TRBJ2-7; tentatively, D is TRBD1 (5 bases). The CDR3 runs to 13 residues. Germline V gene lookup returns CDR1 MDHEN and CDR2 SYDVKM. V was trimmed by 6 bases and J by 2 bases, leaving 11 bases between them. The CDR3 DNA is TGTGCCAGCAGCCCCAGGGCCCCCTACGAGCAGTACTTC. Its protein is CASSPRAPYEQYF.

This clonotype was observed at least ten times. The chain links TRBV6-5 to TRBJ2-1, with 11 bases lining up with TRBD2. The CDR3 length is 17 residues. Germline CDR1 MNHEY, CDR2 SVGAGI. V shed 0 bases and J 10 bases; nucleotides not matched to a gene: 11. CDR3: CASSYSSTSGSSTEQFF. The CDR3 DNA follows: TGTGCCAGCAGTTACTCGTCCACTAGCGGGAGTTCTACGGAGCAGTTCTTC.

Ten or more counts support this clonotype. This chain uses TRBV7-2 with TRBJ2-1, with 9 bases that match TRBD2. Germline values: CDR1 SGHTA, CDR2 FQGNSA. CDR3 length equals 15 residues. J was trimmed by 6 bases and V by 5 bases; bases with no gene match: 8. The CDR3 loop is CASSLWTSAINEQFF. CDR3 in DNA: TGTGCCAGCAGCCTATGGACTAGCGCTATCAATGAGCAGTTCTTC.

The chain carries TRBV7-2 and TRBJ2-7; D might be TRBD2 (6 bases). The CDR3 totals 15 residues. Germline CDR1 is SGHTA and CDR2 is FQGNSA. The V and J ends lost 4 bases and 3 bases respectively, with 16 bases between them. This CDR3 is CASSSSGGAGYEQYF. The CDR3 nucleotides are TGTGCCAGCAGCTCCTCTGGCGGGGCGGGCTACGAGCAGTACTTC.

In its sample, this clonotype was seen many times. This chain uses TRBV28 with TRBJ2-3; a possible D gene is TRBD2 (5 bases). This CDR3 has 13 amino acids. Germline assignment: CDR1 MDHEN and CDR2 SYDVKM. V was cut by 8 bases and J by 0 bases, with 9 bases left in between. CDR3 loop: CASELVSTDTQYF. The CDR3 DNA reads as TGTGCCAGCGAACTAGTAAGCACAGATACGCAGTATTTT.

The gene calls are TRBV29-1 and TRBJ1-1; 8 nucleotides match TRBD1. Germline values: CDR1 SQVTM, CDR2 ANQGSEA. The junction had 5 bases not matched to a gene; V was cut back by 4 bases and J by 7 bases. The CDR3 has 12 amino acids. CDR3 loop: CSVVETGVEAFF. CDR3 DNA: TGCAGCGTTGTCGAGACAGGGGTTGAAGCTTTCTTT.

This clonotype appeared a single time. The germline gene is not matched at one end of the junction; a read error may be the cause. This rearrangement joins TRBV28 to TRBJ2-1, with 8 bases identical to TRBD2. This CDR3 spans 17 amino acids. Germline CDR1 MDHEN, CDR2 SYDVKM. CDR3 nucleotides: TGTGCCATCAGTTTTATTGCGGGAGGTTATTCCTACAATGAGCAGTTCTTC. This sequence encodes CAISFIAGGYSYNEQFF.

On this clonotype itself: One base away lies a much larger clone, so this may be a sequencing read error. The V and J genes are TRBV20-1 and TRBJ2-3; the D call may be TRBD1 or TRBD2 (5 bases each). Trimming took off 2 bases at V and 5 bases at J, with 17 bases between the two ends. This CDR3 spans 15 amino acids. Germline CDR1 DFQATT, CDR2 SNEGSKA (reference sequence). CDR3 sequence reads: CSARWGSSCEDTQYF. CDR3 nucleotides: TGCAGTGCTAGATGGGGGTCCTCCTGTGAAGATACGCAGTATTTT.

This clonotype was observed at least ten times. This chain connects TRBV20-1 to TRBJ2-7; 9 bases fit TRBD1. The germline V gene encodes CDR1 DFQATT and CDR2 SNEGSKA (reference sequence). The CDR3 covers 15 residues. The junction had 7 bases not matched to a gene; V was cut back by 0 bases and J by 4 bases. CDR3 nucleotides: TGCAGTGCTAGAGATCACAGGGGGCTGGAATACGAGCAGTACTTC. This codes for CSARDHRGLEYEQYF.

Notes on this clonotype: An end of the junction does not agree with germline; a read error may underlie this. The rearrangement links TRBV20-1 to TRBJ1-4; maybe TRBD1 (5 bases). This CDR3 has 14 residues. Per the germline V gene, CDR1 is DFQATT and CDR2 is SNEGSKA (reference sequence). This CDR3 reads CIASEQATNEKLFF. The CDR3 DNA reads as TGCATTGCTAGCGAACAGGCAACTAATGAAAAACTGTTTTTT.

This clonotype was detected once. The genes are TRBV5-4 and TRBJ1-1, with 7 bases aligning to TRBD1. CDR1 and CDR2 (germline): SGHNT, YYREEE (reference sequence). J lost 10 bases, V lost 5 bases, and 11 bases had no gene match. This CDR3 is 13 amino acids long. The CDR3 spells CASSFTGAVGAFF. The CDR3 DNA sequence: TGTGCCAGCAGTTTTACAGGGGCGGTTGGAGCTTTCTTT.

The sample holds a few counts of this clonotype. V usage is TRBV4-1 and J usage is TRBJ2-3, with D tentatively TRBD2 (5 bases). V dropped 1 base and J dropped 0 bases, with 8 bases sitting between them. From germline, CDR1 is MGHRA and CDR2 YSYEKL. The CDR3 has 15 amino acids. The CDR3 loop reads CASSQGAASTDTQYF. The CDR3 nucleotides are TGCGCCAGCAGCCAAGGAGCGGCTAGCACAGATACGCAGTATTTT.

The chain joins TRBV5-1 to TRBJ2-3; D uncertain. The CDR3 is 15 amino acids. Trimming removed 0 bases at V and 4 bases at J, with 12 bases between. Looked up from germline, CDR1 is SGHRS and CDR2 is YFSETQ. As DNA, the CDR3 is TGCGCCAGCAGCTTGGGATCCACCGGCGCAGATACGCAGTATTTT. This encodes CASSLGSTGADTQYF.

Points on this clonotype: This may stem from a read error, because a much larger clone lies one nucleotide away. This chain links TRBV28 with TRBJ2-2, with a tentative D call TRBD1 (6 bases). The V end was cut by 6 bases, the J end by 3 bases, with 11 bases between. The CDR3 contains 14 residues. CDR1 MDHEN and CDR2 SYDVKM come from the germline V gene. The CDR3 region has the DNA TGTGCCAGCAGCCAATACAGGGACACCGGGGAGCTGTTTTTT. This gives the protein CASSQYRDTGELFF.

The chain employs TRBV19 and TRBJ2-5; 7 bases align to TRBD1. The trim removed 3 bases at V and 0 bases at J, leaving 10 bases unmatched. The germline CDR1 and CDR2 sequences are LNHDA and SQIVND (reference sequence). The CDR3 is made up of 17 amino acids. Here the CDR3 reads CASSIGWDSEYQETQYF. The CDR3 DNA reads as TGTGCCAGTAGTATTGGATGGGACAGCGAGTACCAAGAGACCCAGTACTTC.

This clonotype was seen more than once but under ten times. V gene TRBV20-1 combines with J gene TRBJ2-7; 10 bases match TRBD2. Germline trimming cut 3 bases from V and 4 bases from J; bases unmatched to any gene: 15. The CDR3 runs 17 residues. In germline, CDR1 is DFQATT, CDR2 SNEGSKA (reference sequence). This CDR3 reads CSASFSRLAGGFYEQYF. The CDR3 region has the DNA TGCAGTGCTAGTTTCTCCAGACTAGCGGGTGGATTTTACGAGCAGTACTTC.

This clonotype was observed a handful of times. This CDR3 is CASSRQTGYNEQFF. In DNA, the CDR3 is TGTGCCAGCAGTCGCCAGACAGGGTACAATGAGCAGTTCTTC. The chain combines TRBV6-5 with TRBJ2-1; TRBD1 matches at 7 bases. V lost 5 bases, J lost 4 bases, and 5 bases stayed unmatched. The CDR3 contains 14 residues. Germline values: CDR1 MNHEY, CDR2 SVGAGI.

In this sample, this clonotype turned up many times. The chain links TRBV6-1 to TRBJ1-2; no definite D call. Deletions cut 5 bases from V and 0 bases from J, with 13 bases between. The germline V gene has CDR1 MNHNS and CDR2 SASEGT. The CDR3 has 15 amino acids. DNA of the CDR3: TGTGCCAGCAGTTCCGGACCGAACCCTAACTATGGCTACACCTTC. Translation gives CASSSGPNPNYGYTF.

This clonotype was recorded many times. V is TRBV15 and J is TRBJ2-7, with 8 bases that match TRBD1. V gave up 0 bases and J gave up 7 bases; unmatched junction bases: 5. Germline lookup yields CDR1 LNHNV and CDR2 YYDKDF (reference sequence). This CDR3 is built from 14 residues. The CDR3 loop is CATSRDNGQGEQYF. The CDR3 DNA reads TGTGCCACCAGCAGAGATAACGGACAGGGTGAGCAGTACTTC.

The table lists this clonotype with many counts. The chain employs TRBV20-1 and TRBJ2-3, with D perhaps matching TRBD1 (6 bases). This CDR3 has 13 amino acids. Germline V lookup: CDR1 DFQATT, CDR2 SNEGSKA (reference sequence). The ends were cut back, 5 bases at V and 2 bases at J, with 11 bases in the middle. The CDR3, as DNA: TGCAGTGCTCGGGACACATACACAGATACGCAGTATTTT. It is translated as CSARDTYTDTQYF.

This clonotype came up many times. The chain has TRBV27 and TRBJ2-2, with D possibly matching TRBD2 (5 bases). CDR3 length: 18 residues. With 5 bases removed from V and 4 bases from J, the gap between germline ends came to 23 bases. Germline CDR1 and CDR2: MNHEY and SMNVEV (reference sequence). Here the CDR3 DNA reads TGTGCCAGCAGTCGTAATCTCCTACTAGTGCCGGTCACCGGGGAGCTGTTTTTT. It codes for CASSRNLLLVPVTGELFF.

The chain links TRBV11-2 to TRBJ1-2; D unresolved. V was clipped by 6 bases and J by 6 bases, with 20 bases between them. The germline V gene encodes CDR1 SGHAT and CDR2 FQNNGV. This CDR3 is 15 amino acids long. In DNA, the CDR3 is TGTGCCAGCAGACGACCACCTTCGGGCAGTAATGGCTACACCTTC. Encoded protein: CASRRPPSGSNGYTF.

V and J are TRBV28 and TRBJ2-6; 9 bases agree with TRBD1. This CDR3 spans 20 amino acids. In germline, CDR1 is MDHEN, CDR2 SYDVKM. With V trimmed by 6 bases and J by 3 bases, 18 bases remained unmatched. CDR3 nucleotides: TGTGCCAGCAGCCCCGCTCTAGGACAGGGGAACGCTGGTGGGGCCAACGTCCTGACTTTC. Translated: CASSPALGQGNAGGANVLTF. The full variable domain, rest sourced from reference TRBV28 and TRBJ2-6, is DVKVTQSSRYLVKRTGEKVFLECVQDMDHENMFWYRQDPGLGLRLIYFSYDVKMKEKGDIPEGYSVSREKKERFSLILESASTNQTSMYLCASSPALGQGNAGGANVLTFGAGSRLTVL.

The chain links TRBV28 to TRBJ1-2; D unclear. Germline V gene lookup returns CDR1 MDHEN and CDR2 SYDVKM. V lost 6 bases, J lost 1 base, and 9 bases lay in between. The CDR3 totals 13 residues. DNA of the CDR3: TGTGCCAGCAGCTCCTCCCTTAACTATGGCTACACCTTC. The encoded protein is CASSSSLNYGYTF.

This chain joins TRBV4-1 and TRBJ1-4, with D possibly TRBD1 on 5 matching bases. The CDR3 is 17 residues long. Trimming removed 0 bases from V and 3 bases from J, with 14 bases in between. The germline gives CDR1 MGHRA, CDR2 YSYEKL. In DNA form, the CDR3 reads TGCGCCAGCAGCCAAGAAACAGGTTACCGGGCTAATGAAAAACTGTTTTTT. Translation gives CASSQETGYRANEKLFF.

The rearrangement uses TRBV27 and TRBJ2-3; 9 nucleotides line up with TRBD1. This CDR3 spans 16 amino acids. Germline V lookup: CDR1 MNHEY, CDR2 SMNVEV (reference sequence). J was trimmed by 2 bases and V by 5 bases; bases with no gene match: 8. The CDR3 bases are TGTGCCAGCAGTATCTCCGGGACAGGGAACACAGATACGCAGTATTTT. Its protein is CASSISGTGNTDTQYF.